A selection of T cell receptor beta chains follows, all from one sample in a study of blood T cell repertoires in COVID-19. TCRdb keeps only in-frame clones here, not all; method: immunoSEQ multiplex PCR. The profile shows some 90,000 clones, around nine tenths of them singletons. Material: peripheral blood. All receptors come from a man aged 80 or over with active or convalescent COVID-19. The CDR3 runs from the conserved cysteine through the conserved F or W. D genes are given only for firm matches. Clone size is shown for a subset of rows, as once, few, many or a class of expanded clone.

j_call d_call clone_size v_call cdr3_aa cdr3_nt
TRBJ1-1 . . TRBV4-3 CASSQVRTTWAFF TGCGCCAGCAGCCAAGTTCGTACAACGTGGGCTTTCTTT
TRBJ2-5 TRBD1 . TRBV10-3 CAISGQGTGGGQETQYF TGTGCCATCAGTGGTCAGGGGACAGGGGGTGGTCAAGAGACCCAGTACTTC
TRBJ2-1 TRBD1 . TRBV5-5 CASSRAAGGYNEQFF TGTGCCAGCAGCCGGGCGGCAGGGGGCTACAATGAGCAGTTCTTC
TRBJ1-5 . . TRBV6-5 CASSPQGGSNQPQHF TGTGCCAGCAGTCCCCAGGGAGGTAGCAATCAGCCCCAGCATTTT
TRBJ2-7 TRBD2 . TRBV19 CASSMFSGPEESDEQYF TGTGCCAGTAGTATGTTTAGCGGGCCTGAGGAGAGCGACGAGCAGTACTTC
TRBJ2-1 TRBD2 . TRBV11-1 CASSRGGEQFF TGTGCCAGCAGCCGGGGGGGTGAGCAGTTCTTC
TRBJ1-5 TRBD1 . TRBV5-1 CASSLTGADQPQHF TGCGCCAGCAGCTTGACAGGGGCGGATCAGCCCCAGCATTTT
TRBJ2-7 TRBD2 . TRBV3-1/TRBV3-2 CASSGVSGRTGQYF TGTGCCAGCAGTGGGGTTAGCGGGAGGACGGGGCAGTACTTC
TRBJ2-1 TRBD2 . TRBV5-1 CASSGGLAEDEQFF TGCGCCAGCAGCGGCGGACTAGCGGAGGATGAGCAGTTCTTC
TRBJ2-1 TRBD1 . TRBV10-3 CATHGQGTHNEQFF TGTGCCACTCATGGACAGGGGACCCACAATGAGCAGTTCTTC
TRBJ2-1 TRBD2 . TRBV6-5 CASSSTSASYNEQFF TGTGCCAGCAGTTCCACTAGCGCCTCCTACAATGAGCAGTTCTTC
TRBJ2-2 TRBD1 . TRBV27 CASSSNTDRGRTGELFF TGTGCCAGCAGTTCCAATACCGACAGGGGGCGCACCGGGGAGCTGTTTTTT
TRBJ1-2 . . TRBV12-5 CASAEAWRNYGYTF TGTGCTAGTGCCGAGGCCTGGCGGAACTATGGCTACACCTTC
TRBJ1-1 . . TRBV5-1 CASSLRGVTEAFF TGCGCCAGCAGCTTGCGGGGAGTCACTGAAGCTTTCTTT
TRBJ2-1 TRBD2 . TRBV28 CASSQRGSYNEQFF TGTGCCAGCAGCCAGCGGGGCTCCTACAATGAGCAGTTCTTC
TRBJ2-7 . . TRBV5-1 CASSGRDLSYEQYF TGCGCCAGCAGTGGGCGGGACCTTTCGTACGAGCAGTACTTC
TRBJ1-5 . . TRBV2 CASSGQTNSNQPQHF TGTGCCAGCAGTGGACAGACAAATAGCAATCAGCCCCAGCATTTT
TRBJ1-1 . . TRBV19 CASSIEDRPNTEAFF TGTGCCAGTAGTATAGAAGACAGACCGAACACTGAAGCTTTCTTT
TRBJ2-7 TRBD1 . TRBV28 CASSLTGGQYF TGTGCCAGCAGTTTGACAGGGGGGCAGTACTTC
TRBJ2-3 TRBD2 . TRBV7-3 CASSPTSGGYMDTQYF TGTGCCAGCAGCCCCACTAGCGGGGGATACATGGATACGCAGTATTTT
TRBJ2-7 TRBD1 . TRBV5-5 CASSLTGGASYEQYF TGTGCCAGCAGCTTGACAGGGGGCGCTTCCTACGAGCAGTACTTC
TRBJ1-3 . once TRBV12-3/TRBV12-4 CASSSGSGNTIYF TGTGCCAGCAGTTCGGGGTCTGGAAACACCATATATTTT
TRBJ2-1 TRBD2 . TRBV6-5 CASSYTGLADNEQFF TGTGCCAGCAGTTACACGGGACTAGCGGACAATGAGCAGTTCTTC
TRBJ1-4 TRBD1 once TRBV7-2 CASSSSGQGGYEKLFF TGTGCCAGCAGCTCATCCGGACAGGGTGGTTATGAAAAACTGTTTTTT
TRBJ1-3 TRBD1 . TRBV5-8 CASSQRQGGNTIYF TGTGCCAGCAGCCAAAGACAGGGGGGAAACACCATATATTTT
TRBJ2-7 . . TRBV5-4 CASSLWDSRRVEQYF TGTGCCAGCAGCTTGTGGGACTCCAGGAGGGTGGAGCAGTACTTC
TRBJ2-7 . . TRBV2 CASTPVPPGQYF TGTGCCAGCACTCCGGTACCTCCCGGGCAGTACTTC
TRBJ2-1 . once TRBV27 CASSPTKYSRKANEQFF TGTGCCAGCAGTCCTACCAAGTACAGCCGAAAAGCCAATGAGCAGTTCTTC
TRBJ1-2 . . TRBV4-1 CASSQEARSDYYGYTF TGCGCCAGCAGCCAAGAAGCTCGCAGCGACTACTATGGCTACACCTTC
TRBJ1-2 TRBD1 . TRBV7-2 CASSLAGTGGYYGYTF TGTGCCAGCAGCTTGGCTGGGACAGGGGGGTACTATGGCTACACCTTC
TRBJ1-2 . . TRBV4-2 CASSQEPGNNYGYTF TGTGCCAGCAGCCAAGAACCAGGGAATAACTATGGCTACACCTTC
TRBJ1-4 . . TRBV18 CASSPRQANEKLFF TGTGCCAGCTCACCACGGCAGGCTAATGAAAAACTGTTTTTT
TRBJ2-1 . . TRBV6-4 CASSDDKSSYNEQFF TGTGCCAGCAGTGACGACAAGAGCTCCTACAATGAGCAGTTCTTC
TRBJ1-1 . . TRBV5-1 CASSLVAGQNTEAFF TGCGCCAGCAGCTTGGTGGCAGGACAGAACACTGAAGCTTTCTTT
TRBJ2-4 TRBD1 . TRBV3-1/TRBV3-2 CASSQGQGGINIQYF TGTGCCAGCAGCCAAGGACAGGGGGGGATAAACATTCAGTACTTC
TRBJ1-6 TRBD1 . TRBV28 CASSLLLTGVNSPLHF TGTGCCAGCAGTTTGCTCCTGACAGGGGTTAATTCACCCCTCCACTTT
TRBJ2-5 TRBD2 . TRBV11-2 CASSPRTSGRLKETQYF TGTGCCAGCAGCCCACGGACTAGCGGGAGACTCAAAGAGACCCAGTACTTC
TRBJ1-1 TRBD1 . TRBV2 CATGGQFEAFF TGTGCCACCGGGGGACAGTTTGAAGCTTTCTTT
TRBJ1-2 TRBD1 . TRBV19 CASSTPKTTGGNYGYTF TGTGCCAGTAGTACGCCGAAAACGACAGGGGGAAACTATGGCTACACCTTC
TRBJ2-3 . . TRBV7-9 CASSHAASFGTDTQYF TGTGCCAGCAGCCACGCCGCCAGTTTTGGCACAGATACGCAGTATTTT
TRBJ2-3 TRBD2 once TRBV27 CASSLAGGPSFDAQYF TGTGCCAGCAGTCTAGCGGGAGGGCCCTCATTCGATGCGCAGTATTTT
TRBJ2-1 . . TRBV28 CASSSGGFESNEQFF TGTGCCAGCAGTTCGGGCGGGTTTGAAAGCAATGAGCAGTTCTTC